This T cell receptor beta chain comes out of a study of persistence of HIV-infected CD4 T cells (dated by TCRdb to the early 2020s). Regarding the research as a whole: The median time participants had been on suppressive ART was 8 to 9 years. Apart from two participants who underwent leukapheresis at a single time point, peripheral blood samples of up to 180 mL were collected from participants at multiple time points. CMV- and HIV-1 Gag-responding CD4+ T cells were isolated from ART-treated individuals so that antigen-driven clonal expansion of HIV-1-infected cells could be examined. Proviral sequencing was used to assess clonality among infected cells, whereas TCRbeta sequencing gauged the clonality of all cells within each sorted population. For the TCR cluster analysis across participants, fewer than ten participants were included for CMV and 6 or 7 participants for Gag. Overall study outcomes, separate from this receptor: Degenerate expanded CDR3beta sequences were enriched in antigen-responding cells, suggesting convergent selection of CD4+ responses to CMV and Gag. The study involved few individuals and tested only a limited range of antigens. A correlation was observed between TCR oligoclonality and proviral oligoclonality within the same sorted populations. Bulk TCR analyses could not be restricted to the rare CMV-responding cells that actually carried HIV-1 proviruses. TCRbeta richness in CMV- and Gag-responding cells was significantly lower than in anti-CD3/anti-CD28-responding cells; CMV-responding cells had higher oligoclonality than CD3/CD28-stimulated and Gag-responding cells.

The immunoSEQ hsTCRB assay version 4, run in survey mode, was used to sequence TCRbeta repertoires from genomic DNA. Genomic DNA was diluted to about 9.9 ng/uL, and up to 1 ug per sample was used for TCRbeta sequencing. Processing in the source paper ran as follows. ImmunoSeq Analyzer 3.0 was used for analysis of TCRbeta data, and diversity was computed on productive nucleotide rearrangements. Using the Immunarch R package, the improved Chao index served to estimate lower-bound TCR diversity and the Gini coefficient served to estimate clonality. Different nucleotide rearrangements encoding the same CDR3beta amino acid sequence were counted as distinct clonotypes. Differential abundance analysis found TCRbeta sequences that were significantly enriched in antigen-responding cells compared with anti-CD3/anti-CD28-activated cells. GLIPH2 clustered TCRs by predicted peptide-MHC specificity, both within individual participants and across merged participant data sets. Held by TCRdb, this immuneACCESS table contains in-frame sequences only and omits some clones. Under half of the omission traces to an unresolved V gene where checked; the cause of the rest is unknown. D and trimming come from the DNA, and the V and J calls and clone size come from that table. In all, the sample holds under 20,000 clones, and over 55% of those were seen once. The ten biggest clones cover 1.5% to 2% of the sample.

According to the study, the label for this sample's treatment or condition signals: suppressive antiretroviral therapy. A pool of overlapping HIV-1 Gag 15-mer peptides, at roughly 1 ug per peptide per mL, was used to stimulate the cells. Sorting of responding CD4+ T cells was based on upregulation of both CD40 ligand and CD69. Participants were HIV-1-infected adults who started suppressive ART during chronic infection. Participants had undetectable plasma HIV-1 RNA below 50 copies/mL for at least 4 years. To be included, a participant needed positive CMV serology and a CD4+ T cell count above 400 cells/uL. Before stimulation, PBMCs were isolated using density centrifugation and depleted of CD8+ T cells. For roughly 19 hours, CD8-depleted PBMCs were stimulated with anti-CD28/CD49d costimulation, a CD40-blocking antibody, and enfuvirtide, which was added to prevent new infections. Cell sorting was performed on a Beckman Coulter MoFlo Legacy or XDP sorter, and dead cells were excluded with propidium iodide. Genomic DNA was extracted using the QIAamp DNA Mini Kit for samples with more than one million cells and using the Quick-DNA Microprep Kit for all other samples.

Deletion took 2 bases off V and 2 bases off J, with a span of 9 bases between the germline ends. For CDR1 and CDR2, the germline V gene lists SGHTA and FQGNSA. The CDR3, from cysteine to phenylalanine, totals 14 residues. CDR3 DNA only is kept here, 42 bases in frame from base 1. This clone is termed medium-sized (0.01 to 0.1%). Its antigen is currently not known. Nothing much larger sits one base from this clone, and base qualities are not available. The TCR sequence derives from an adult woman with HIV who was CMV-seropositive. The rearranged segments are TRBV7-2 and TRBJ1-1; the D gene cannot be resolved reliably. The sample consisted of CD4+ T cells sorted from PBMCs after roughly 17-hour stimulation, taken from a patient who received antiretroviral therapy. Interpreted using the paper, the cell subset or site label stands for: CD40L+CD69+ CD4 T cells responding to HIV-1 Gag peptides. The DNA reads as follows: TGTGCCAGCAGCTTATTTGGGTCTAACACTGAAGCTTTCTTT. It is translated as CASSLFGSNTEAFF.